The clone carrying this TCR beta chain was counted ten times or more. The sample comes from a study of T-cell reconstitution after alpha-beta-depleted transplantation in children. Preparation of the TCRbeta library was carried out with unique molecular identifiers. MiXCR was run by TCRdb on the PCR reads, yielding one entry per CDR3 protein. Among about 600,000 distinct CDR3 sequences listed, about 10% were seen once. The ends were cut back, 0 bases at V and 7 bases at J, with 19 bases in the middle. The germline gives CDR1 MNHEY, CDR2 SMNVEV (reference sequence). CDR3 length: 17 residues. The chain is built from TRBV27 and TRBJ2-1; D is possibly TRBD1 or TRBD2 (6 bases each). This receptor was obtained from a human donor who donated a stem cell graft to a child with acute myeloid leukemia. The sample was PBMCs from the stem cell graft donor, taken from the stem cell graft. CDR3 loop: CASSLSRGGQRMNEQFF. The CDR3 DNA sequence: TGTGCCAGCAGTTTATCACGAGGGGGGCAGAGGATGAATGAGCAGTTCTTC.